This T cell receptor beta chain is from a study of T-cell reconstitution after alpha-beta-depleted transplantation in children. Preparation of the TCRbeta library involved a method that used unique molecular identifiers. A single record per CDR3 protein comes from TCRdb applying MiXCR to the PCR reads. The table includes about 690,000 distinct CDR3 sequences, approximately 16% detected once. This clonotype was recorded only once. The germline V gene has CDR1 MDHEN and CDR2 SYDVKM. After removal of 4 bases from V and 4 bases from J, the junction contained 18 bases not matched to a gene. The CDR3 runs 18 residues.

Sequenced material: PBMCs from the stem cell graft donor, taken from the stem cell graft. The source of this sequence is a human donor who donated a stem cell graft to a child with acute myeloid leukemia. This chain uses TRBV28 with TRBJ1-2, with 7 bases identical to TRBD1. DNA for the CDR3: TGTGCCAGCAGTTCCCCCGAGGGAGGGGGCGCCTACCGCTATGGCTACACCTTC. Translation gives CASSSPEGGGAYRYGYTF.